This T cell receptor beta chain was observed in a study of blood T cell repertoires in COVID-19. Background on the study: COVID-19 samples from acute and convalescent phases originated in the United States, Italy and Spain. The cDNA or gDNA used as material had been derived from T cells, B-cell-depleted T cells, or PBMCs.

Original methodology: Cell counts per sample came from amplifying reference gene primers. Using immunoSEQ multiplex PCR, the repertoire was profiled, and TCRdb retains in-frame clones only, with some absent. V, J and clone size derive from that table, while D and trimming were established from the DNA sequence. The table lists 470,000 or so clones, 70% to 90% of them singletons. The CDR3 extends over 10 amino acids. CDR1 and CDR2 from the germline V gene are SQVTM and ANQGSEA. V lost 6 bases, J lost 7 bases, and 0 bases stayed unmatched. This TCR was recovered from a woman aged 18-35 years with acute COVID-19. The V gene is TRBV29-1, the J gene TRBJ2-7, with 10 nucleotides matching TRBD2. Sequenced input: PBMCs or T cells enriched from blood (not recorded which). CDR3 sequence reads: CSVLAGEQYF. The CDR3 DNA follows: TGCAGCGTACTAGCGGGAGAGCAGTACTTC.